A single TCR beta chain is shown here with its context. Its cognate antigen is unknown. The record originates from a study of cytomegalovirus exposure and HLA in healthy donors. Study-wide points: It was 150 to 200 TCR beta chains that were listed as cytomegalovirus-associated.

PCR amplification relied on 60 Vbeta primers (plus 13 Jbeta primers). Data came from immunoSEQ multiplex PCR; TCRdb stores just in-frame clones and leaves some out. The data hold approximately 100,000 clones, with roughly three quarters observed a single time. This TCR was sampled from a woman in her thirties or forties in good health and CMV-seronegative. The source material was PBMCs.

The CDR3 sequence: CASSPTQGLGGNTIYF. As DNA, the CDR3 is TGTGCCAGCAGCCCAACACAGGGGTTGGGAGGAAACACCATATATTTT. The rearrangement links TRBV7-9 to TRBJ1-3, with 7 bases fitting TRBD1. Germline CDR1 and CDR2: SEHNR and FQNEAQ (reference sequence). This CDR3 has 16 amino acids. With V trimmed by 5 bases and J by 4 bases, 11 bases remained unmatched. The variable domain in full, completed from reference TRBV7-9 and TRBJ1-3, reads DTGVSQNPRHKITKRGQNVTFRCDPISEHNRLYWYRQTLGQGPEFLTYFQNEAQLEKSRLLSDRFSAERPKGSFSTLEIQRTEQGDSAMYLCASSPTQGLGGNTIYFGEGSWLTVV.